This T cell receptor (beta chain) was sequenced for a study of CD8 T cells in ankylosing spondylitis. Germline CDR1 reads SQVTM; CDR2 reads ANQGSEA. This CDR3 has 12 amino acids. Trimming shortened V by 6 bases and J by 4 bases, and 12 bases separated the two germline ends. TCRdb re-derived calls from the 5' RACE reads in MiXCR, one entry per CDR3 protein. The repertoire consists of over 75,000 distinct CDR3 sequences, with roughly 8.8% occurring once and the leading ten covering roughly 5.5%. Study results and limitations: The disease-linked clones had a CD8+ phenotype and low blood frequencies. Seemingly distinctive of ankylosing spondylitis blood was a TCR beta motif formed by eight highly homologous variants. Disease-linked clones were reportedly significantly enriched in matched ankylosing spondylitis synovial fluid.

This clonotype came up many times. Its target is not known. This receptor was identified in a male donor with ankylosing spondylitis or in good health (not recorded which). Sequencing input: blood, either unsorted or a sorted T cell fraction (not recorded which). The chain recombines TRBV29-1 with TRBJ1-1; D is unclear. CDR3: CSVEDGGTEAFF. The CDR3 DNA follows: TGCAGCGTAGAGGACGGTGGCACTGAAGCTTTCTTT.